Listed below are T cell receptor beta chains from one sample, sequenced in a study of blood T cells in healthy people across ages. MiXCR, applied by TCRdb to the 5' RACE reads, yields one record per CDR3 protein. The sample consists of 1.5 million to 2 million distinct CDR3 sequences, about 32% of them appearing once. Input material: blood. The source of these receptors is a young woman in good health. CDR3s include the opening cysteine and the closing phenylalanine or tryptophan. D genes are given only for firm matches. Clone size is shown for a subset of rows, as once, few, many or a class of expanded clone.

>17|TRBV20-1|TRBJ2-7|many|-
CSASGGDGDLSSYEQYF
TGCAGTGCTAGTGGCGGCGATGGGGACTTAAGCTCCTACGAGCAGTACTTC
>18|TRBV28|TRBJ1-4|-|-
CASSPRLFSWGEAEKLFF
TGTGCCAGCAGTCCACGTCTGTTTTCTTGGGGGGAGGCTGAAAAACTGTTTTTT
>14|TRBV29-1|TRBJ1-1|few|TRBD1
CSVEVVQGVTEAFF
TGCAGCGTTGAAGTTGTACAGGGGGTCACTGAAGCTTTCTTT
>15|TRBV28|TRBJ2-7|-|-
CASALPRGTSYEQYF
TGTGCCAGCGCACTCCCCCGGGGGACCTCCTACGAGCAGTACTTC
>14|TRBV7-2|TRBJ2-7|few|-
CASSLFQISYEQYF
TGTGCCAGCAGCTTATTCCAGATATCCTACGAGCAGTACTTC
>15|TRBV29-1|TRBJ2-3|-|-
CSVESRLLGTDTQYF
TGCAGCGTTGAATCTCGCCTTCTGGGCACAGATACGCAGTATTTT
>16|TRBV15|TRBJ2-1|-|TRBD2
CATSRGTSGASNEKFF
TGTGCCACCAGCAGAGGAACTAGCGGGGCTAGCAATGAGAAGTTCTTC
>16|TRBV20-1|TRBJ2-1|many|TRBD2
CSASDPGGRVHNEQFF
TGCAGTGCTAGTGATCCGGGAGGGCGAGTTCACAATGAGCAGTTCTTC
>15|TRBV29-1|TRBJ2-1|-|-
CSVEVHRGDHNEQFF
TGCAGCGTTGAAGTCCACAGAGGGGATCACAATGAGCAGTTCTTC
>17|TRBV4-1|TRBJ2-2|-|TRBD2
CASSQEGLAVNTGELFF
TGCGCCAGCAGCCAAGAGGGCCTAGCGGTGAACACCGGGGAGCTGTTTTTT
>14|TRBV5-1|TRBJ2-7|few|-
CASSYDSWASEQYF
TGCGCCAGCAGCTACGATTCATGGGCGTCCGAGCAGTACTTC
>17|TRBV7-2|TRBJ1-4|-|TRBD1
CASSYKGQGYLGEKLFF
TGTGCCAGCAGCTACAAGGGACAGGGATATTTAGGTGAAAAACTGTTTTTT
>13|TRBV6-5|TRBJ2-1|few|-
CASSYGDLAKQFF
TGTGCCAGCAGTTATGGTGACTTAGCAAAGCAGTTCTTC
>14|TRBV12-3/TRBV12-4|TRBJ2-4|-|-
CASRLMGAKNIQYF
TGTGCCAGCAGGTTAATGGGCGCCAAAAACATTCAGTACTTC
>15|TRBV11-2|TRBJ2-5|-|-
CASSLNVGGAGTQYF
TGTGCCAGCAGCCTAAATGTCGGGGGAGCGGGGACCCAGTACTTC
>16|TRBV20-1|TRBJ1-4|few|-
CSARETSGWYGEKLFF
TGCAGTGCTAGAGAGACCTCAGGGTGGTATGGGGAAAAACTGTTTTTT
>14|TRBV4-2|TRBJ2-3|-|-
CASSQAESTDTQYF
TGTGCCAGCAGCCAAGCGGAAAGCACAGATACGCAGTATTTT
>14|TRBV12-3/TRBV12-4|TRBJ2-3|-|TRBD2
CASLAGGSADAEYF
TGTGCCAGCCTTGCGGGGGGATCGGCAGATGCGGAGTATTTT
>15|TRBV28|TRBJ2-7|-|-
CASSPPSEGASEQYF
TGTGCCAGCAGTCCCCCATCGGAGGGGGCTAGCGAGCAGTACTTC
>14|TRBV5-1|TRBJ1-3|-|-
CASSGDGSGNTIYF
TGCGCCAGCAGCGGGGACGGCTCTGGAAACACCATATATTTT
>15|TRBV6-1|TRBJ2-3|few|-
CASSEDVAGLDTQYF
TGTGCCAGCAGTGAAGATGTAGCAGGTTTAGATACGCAGTATTTT
>17|TRBV3-1|TRBJ1-4|-|TRBD1
CASGTTTGLGIGEKLFF
TGTGCCAGCGGCACAACGACAGGGCTAGGAATAGGGGAAAAACTGTTTTTT
>13|TRBV10-2|TRBJ2-1|few|-
CASKGDIYNEQFF
TGCGCCAGCAAGGGCGATATATACAATGAGCAGTTCTTC
>14|TRBV28|TRBJ2-1|once|-
CASSCGVGYNEQFF
TGTGCCAGCAGTTGCGGGGTCGGCTACAATGAGCAGTTCTTC
>17|TRBV15|TRBJ2-3|-|TRBD2
CATSRDLSSGGTDTQYF
TGTGCCACCAGCAGAGATCTCTCTAGCGGGGGCACAGATACGCAGTATTTT
>16|TRBV6-6|TRBJ2-5|-|-
CASCYRRASTQETQYF
TGTGCCAGCTGTTACCGGCGGGCTAGCACCCAAGAGACCCAGTACTTC
>15|TRBV9|TRBJ1-5|-|-
CASSPHPSGNQPQHF
TGTGCCAGCAGCCCCCACCCGTCGGGCAATCAGCCCCAGCATTTT
>13|TRBV6-1|TRBJ2-2|-|TRBD2
CASRLAATGELFF
TGTGCCAGCAGGCTAGCGGCCACCGGGGAGCTGTTTTTT
>16|TRBV30|TRBJ2-7|-|TRBD1
CAWSTSRRQGGYEQYF
TGTGCCTGGAGTACCTCAAGACGACAGGGTGGCTACGAGCAGTACTTC
>16|TRBV6-2/TRBV6-3|TRBJ2-3|-|-
CASSYSERVGTDTQYF
TGTGCCAGCAGTTACTCGGAACGTGTAGGCACAGATACGCAGTATTTT
>15|TRBV10-3|TRBJ1-1|-|-
CAISEPGGHSTEAFF
TGTGCCATCAGTGAGCCCGGGGGACACAGCACTGAAGCTTTCTTT
>12|TRBV30|TRBJ2-3|-|-
CACTGTTDTQYF
TGTGCCTGTACCGGGACCACAGATACGCAGTATTTT
>14|TRBV6-1|TRBJ2-7|-|-
CASIWGSRPYEQYF
TGTGCCAGCATCTGGGGGAGCCGGCCCTACGAGCAGTACTTC
>13|TRBV20-1|TRBJ2-4|-|-
CSAPGTLLFERYF
TGCAGTGCTCCTGGGACATTGTTGTTCGAGCGGTACTTC
>14|TRBV7-2|TRBJ2-1|few|-
CASSTPRSYNEQFF
TGTGCCAGCAGCACCCCGCGGTCCTACAATGAGCAGTTCTTC
>13|TRBV7-8|TRBJ2-7|many|TRBD1
CASSLGQGWEQYF
TGTGCCAGCAGCTTAGGACAGGGGTGGGAGCAGTACTTC
>13|TRBV6-6|TRBJ1-4|-|TRBD1
CASGTALDEKLFF
TGTGCCAGTGGGACAGCCCTTGATGAAAAACTGTTTTTT
>11|TRBV29-1|TRBJ1-2|-|-
CSVRGSYGYTF
TGCAGCGTCCGCGGAAGCTATGGCTACACCTTC
>16|TRBV12-3/TRBV12-4|TRBJ2-7|-|-
CASSLDVGGSSGEQYF
TGTGCCAGCAGTTTGGACGTTGGGGGTTCTTCGGGCGAGCAGTACTTC
>16|TRBV5-1|TRBJ1-1|-|-
CASSLGGTEGGTEAFF
TGCGCCAGCAGCTTGGGGGGGACTGAGGGGGGAACTGAAGCTTTCTTT
>15|TRBV11-2|TRBJ1-5|-|-
CASSYDSLSNQPQHF
TGTGCCAGCAGCTACGACAGCCTTAGCAATCAGCCCCAGCATTTT
>16|TRBV20-1|TRBJ2-7|-|TRBD1
CSARPPAGTGGYEQYF
TGCAGTGCTAGACCACCTGCCGGGACAGGGGGTTACGAGCAGTACTTC
>12|TRBV5-6|TRBJ2-1|-|-
CASSFSENEQFF
TGTGCCAGCAGCTTCTCGGAGAATGAGCAGTTCTTC
>15|TRBV6-1|TRBJ2-7|-|-
CASSDRQARVDEQYF
TGTGCCAGCAGTGATCGTCAGGCCCGGGTAGACGAGCAGTACTTC
>16|TRBV4-1|TRBJ1-4|few|-
CASSPALGGKYEKLFF
TGCGCCAGCAGCCCAGCATTAGGGGGAAAGTATGAAAAACTGTTTTTT
>16|TRBV6-1|TRBJ2-1|few|-
CASTPIGGGLYNEQFF
TGTGCCAGCACCCCTATAGGGGGGGGACTCTACAATGAGCAGTTCTTC
>15|TRBV2|TRBJ2-5|-|TRBD2
CASSASRGIQETQYF
TGTGCCAGCAGTGCCTCGCGGGGGATACAAGAGACCCAGTACTTC
>17|TRBV21-1|TRBJ2-7|-|-
CASSKGGSGRVTYEQYF
TGTGCCAGCAGCAAAGGGGGGAGCGGGAGGGTAACCTACGAGCAGTACTTC
>14|TRBV9|TRBJ1-2|-|-
CASRNTDRDYGYTF
TGTGCCAGCAGAAACACGGATCGTGACTATGGCTACACCTTC
>17|TRBV28|TRBJ2-3|-|-
CASSIYDGTASTDTQYF
TGTGCCAGCAGTATCTATGACGGGACTGCTAGCACAGATACGCAGTATTTT
>19|TRBV12-3/TRBV12-4|TRBJ1-1|-|-
CASSSTPPDISIVGTEAFF
TGTGCCAGCAGTTCGACACCCCCGGACATTTCCATTGTGGGCACTGAAGCTTTCTTT
>12|TRBV25-1|TRBJ1-6|-|-
CASSVSNSPLHF
TGTGCCAGCAGCGTGAGTAATTCACCCCTCCACTTT
>15|TRBV6-1|TRBJ2-7|-|-
CASSEVGVTYNEQYF
TGTGCCAGCAGTGAAGTAGGGGTCACCTACAATGAGCAGTACTTC